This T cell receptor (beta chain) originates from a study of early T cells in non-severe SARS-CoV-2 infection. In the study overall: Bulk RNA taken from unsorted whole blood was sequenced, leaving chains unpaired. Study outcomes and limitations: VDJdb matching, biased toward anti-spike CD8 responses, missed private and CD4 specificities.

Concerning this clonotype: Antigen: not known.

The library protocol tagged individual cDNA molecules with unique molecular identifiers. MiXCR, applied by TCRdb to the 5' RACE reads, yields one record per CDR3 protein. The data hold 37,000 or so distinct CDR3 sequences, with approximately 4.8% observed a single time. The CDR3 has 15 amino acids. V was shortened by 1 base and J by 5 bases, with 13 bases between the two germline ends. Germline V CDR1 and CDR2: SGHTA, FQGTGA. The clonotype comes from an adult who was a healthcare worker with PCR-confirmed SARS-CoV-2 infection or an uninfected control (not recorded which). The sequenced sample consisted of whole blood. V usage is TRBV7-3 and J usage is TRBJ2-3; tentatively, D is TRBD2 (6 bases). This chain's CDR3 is CASSLSAGGLDTQYF. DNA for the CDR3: TGTGCCAGCAGCTTAAGTGCAGGAGGGTTAGATACGCAGTATTTT.